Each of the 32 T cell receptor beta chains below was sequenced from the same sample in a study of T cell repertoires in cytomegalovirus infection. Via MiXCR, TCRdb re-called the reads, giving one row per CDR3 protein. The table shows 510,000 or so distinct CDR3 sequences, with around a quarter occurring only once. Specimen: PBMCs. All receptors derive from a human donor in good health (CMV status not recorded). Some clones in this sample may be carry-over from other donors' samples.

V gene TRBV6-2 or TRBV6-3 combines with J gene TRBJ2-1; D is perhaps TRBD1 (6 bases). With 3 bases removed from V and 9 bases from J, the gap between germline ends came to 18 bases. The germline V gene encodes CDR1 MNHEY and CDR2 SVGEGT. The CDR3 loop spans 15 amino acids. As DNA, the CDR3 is TGTGCCAGCAGTTATAAGGGGACATCCTCTGGTGAGCAGTTCTTC. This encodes CASSYKGTSSGEQFF.

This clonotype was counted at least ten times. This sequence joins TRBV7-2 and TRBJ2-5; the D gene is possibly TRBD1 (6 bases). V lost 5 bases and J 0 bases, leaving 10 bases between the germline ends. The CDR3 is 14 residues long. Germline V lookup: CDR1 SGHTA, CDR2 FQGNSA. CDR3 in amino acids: CASSRDRYQETQYF. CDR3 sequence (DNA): TGTGCCAGCAGCCGAGACAGGTACCAAGAGACCCAGTACTTC. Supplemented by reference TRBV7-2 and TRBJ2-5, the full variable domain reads GAGVSQSPSNKVTEKGKDVELRCDPISGHTALYWYRQSLGQGLEFLIYFQGNSAPDKSGLPSDRFSAERTGGSVSTLTIQRTQQEDSAVYLCASSRDRYQETQYFGPGTRLLVL.

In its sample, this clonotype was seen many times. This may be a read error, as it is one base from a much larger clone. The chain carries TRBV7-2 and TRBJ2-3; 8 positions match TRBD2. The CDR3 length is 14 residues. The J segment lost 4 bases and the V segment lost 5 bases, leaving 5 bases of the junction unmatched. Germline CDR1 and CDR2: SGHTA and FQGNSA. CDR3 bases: TGTGCCAGCAGCCCCGGACTAGCCTCAGATACGCAGTATTTT. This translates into CASSPGLASDTQYF.

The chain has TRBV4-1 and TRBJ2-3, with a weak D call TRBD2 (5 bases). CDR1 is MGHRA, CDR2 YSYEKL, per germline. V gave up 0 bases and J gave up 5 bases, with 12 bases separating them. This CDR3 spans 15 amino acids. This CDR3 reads CASSQEWAGGDTQYF. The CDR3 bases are TGCGCCAGCAGCCAAGAGTGGGCGGGTGGAGATACGCAGTATTTT.

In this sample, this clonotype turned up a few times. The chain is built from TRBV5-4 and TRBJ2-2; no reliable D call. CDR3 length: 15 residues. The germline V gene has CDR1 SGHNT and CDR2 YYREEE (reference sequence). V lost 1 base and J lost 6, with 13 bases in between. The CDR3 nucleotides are TGTGCCAGCAGCTTGAGAGGTCTCCCTCCCGGGGAGCTGTTTTTT. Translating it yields CASSLRGLPPGELFF.

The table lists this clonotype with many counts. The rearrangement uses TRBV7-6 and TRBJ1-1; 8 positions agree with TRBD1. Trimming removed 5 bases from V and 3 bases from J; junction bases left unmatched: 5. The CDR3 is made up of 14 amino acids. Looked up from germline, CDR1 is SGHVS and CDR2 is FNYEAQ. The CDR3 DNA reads TGTGCCAGCAGCACCCGACAGGGGTACACTGAAGCTTTCTTT. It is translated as CASSTRQGYTEAFF.

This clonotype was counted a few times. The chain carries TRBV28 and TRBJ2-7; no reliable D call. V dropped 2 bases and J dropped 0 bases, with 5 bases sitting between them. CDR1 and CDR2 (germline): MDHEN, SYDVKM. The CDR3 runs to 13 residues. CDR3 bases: TGTGCCAGCAGTTTACAGGCCTCCTACGAGCAGTACTTC. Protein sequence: CASSLQASYEQYF.

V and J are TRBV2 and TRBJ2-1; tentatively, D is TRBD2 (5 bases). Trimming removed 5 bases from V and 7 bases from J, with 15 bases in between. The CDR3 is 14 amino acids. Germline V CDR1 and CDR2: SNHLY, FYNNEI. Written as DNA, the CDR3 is TGTGCCAGCAGTACCGGACTCACCGGGAATGAGCAGTTCTTC. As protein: CASSTGLTGNEQFF. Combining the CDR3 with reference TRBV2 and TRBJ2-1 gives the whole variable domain EPEVTQTPSHQVTQMGQEVILRCVPISNHLYFYWYRQILGQKVEFLVSFYNNEISEKSEIFDDQFSVERPDGSNFTLKIRSTKLEDSAMYFCASSTGLTGNEQFFGPGTRLTVL.

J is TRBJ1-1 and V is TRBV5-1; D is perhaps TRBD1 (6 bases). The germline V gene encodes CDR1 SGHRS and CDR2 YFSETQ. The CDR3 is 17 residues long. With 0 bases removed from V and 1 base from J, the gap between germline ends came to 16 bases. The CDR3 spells CASSLARQVAGNTEAFF. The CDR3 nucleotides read TGCGCCAGCAGCTTGGCTCGACAGGTCGCCGGGAACACTGAAGCTTTCTTT.

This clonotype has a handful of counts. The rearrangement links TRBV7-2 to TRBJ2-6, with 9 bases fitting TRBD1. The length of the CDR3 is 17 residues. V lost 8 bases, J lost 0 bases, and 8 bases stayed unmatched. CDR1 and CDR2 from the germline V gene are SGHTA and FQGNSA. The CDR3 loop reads CASRRTGDSSGANVLTF. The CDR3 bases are TGTGCCAGCCGGCGGACAGGGGACAGCTCTGGGGCCAACGTCCTGACTTTC.

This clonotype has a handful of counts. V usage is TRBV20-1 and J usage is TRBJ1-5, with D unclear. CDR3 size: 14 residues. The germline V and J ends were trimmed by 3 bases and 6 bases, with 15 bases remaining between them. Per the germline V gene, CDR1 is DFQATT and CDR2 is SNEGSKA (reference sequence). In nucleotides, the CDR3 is TGCAGTGCTAGGGGCGCTTTGGTTGGTCAGCCCCAGCATTTT. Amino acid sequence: CSARGALVGQPQHF.

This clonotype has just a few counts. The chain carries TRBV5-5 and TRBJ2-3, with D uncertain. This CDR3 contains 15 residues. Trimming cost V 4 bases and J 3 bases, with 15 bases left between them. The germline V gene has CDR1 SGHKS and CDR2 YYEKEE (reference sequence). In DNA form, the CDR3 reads TGTGCCAGCAGCATCTCCCCGCTTAGGACAGATACGCAGTATTTT. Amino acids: CASSISPLRTDTQYF.

The CDR3: CASSDRWPGTQYF. CDR3 nucleotides: TGTGCCAGCAGTGATCGATGGCCCGGGACCCAGTACTTC. The chain links TRBV2 to TRBJ2-5, with D hard to call. Trimming shortened V by 3 bases and J by 7 bases, and 12 bases separated the two germline ends. The CDR3 sequence is 13 residues long. The V gene's germline CDR1 is SNHLY and CDR2 FYNNEI.

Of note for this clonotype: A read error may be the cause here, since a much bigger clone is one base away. The CDR3 bases are TGTGCCAGCAGCCAAGAGGGGAACACTGAAGCTTTCTTT. Its protein is CASSQEGNTEAFF. V and J are TRBV3-1 and TRBJ1-1; D unresolved. Trimming stripped 0 bases from V and 1 base from J, with 3 bases between. Germline-derived CDR1 and CDR2 are LGHDT and YNNKEL (reference sequence). CDR3 length equals 13 residues.

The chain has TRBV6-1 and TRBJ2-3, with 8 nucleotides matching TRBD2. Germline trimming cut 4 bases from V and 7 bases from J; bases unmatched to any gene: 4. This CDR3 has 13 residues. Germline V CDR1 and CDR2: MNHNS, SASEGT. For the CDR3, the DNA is TGTGCCAGCAGTGTTGGACTAGCCAATACGCAGTATTTT. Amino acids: CASSVGLANTQYF.

The CDR3 reads CATSDPFREALGEQYF. CDR3 bases: TGTGCCACCAGCGACCCGTTTCGAGAGGCATTAGGGGAGCAGTACTTC. The rearrangement links TRBV15 to TRBJ2-7; D remains ambiguous. V dropped 5 bases and J dropped 7 bases, with 24 bases sitting between them. In germline, CDR1 is LNHNV, CDR2 YYDKDF (reference sequence). This CDR3 spans 16 amino acids.

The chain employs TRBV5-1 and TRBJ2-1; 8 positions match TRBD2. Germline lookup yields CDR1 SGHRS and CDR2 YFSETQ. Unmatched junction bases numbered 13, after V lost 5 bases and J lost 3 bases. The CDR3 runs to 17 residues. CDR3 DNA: TGCGCCAGCAGTTCCTCCGCCAGCGGGAGTGTCTACAATGAGCAGTTCTTC. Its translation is CASSSSASGSVYNEQFF.

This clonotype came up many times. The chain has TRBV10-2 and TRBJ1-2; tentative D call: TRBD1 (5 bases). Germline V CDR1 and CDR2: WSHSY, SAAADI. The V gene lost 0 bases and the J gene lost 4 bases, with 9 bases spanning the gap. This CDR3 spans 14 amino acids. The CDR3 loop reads CASSESRDVYGYTF. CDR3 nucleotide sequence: TGCGCCAGCAGTGAGTCGAGGGACGTCTATGGCTACACCTTC.

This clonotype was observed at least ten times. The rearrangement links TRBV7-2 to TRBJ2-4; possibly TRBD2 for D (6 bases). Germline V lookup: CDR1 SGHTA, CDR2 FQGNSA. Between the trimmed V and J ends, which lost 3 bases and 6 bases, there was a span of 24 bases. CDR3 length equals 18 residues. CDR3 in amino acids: CASSLGLARSGPRNIQYF. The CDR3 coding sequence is TGTGCCAGCAGCTTGGGGCTAGCGAGGTCGGGACCCAGAAACATTCAGTACTTC.

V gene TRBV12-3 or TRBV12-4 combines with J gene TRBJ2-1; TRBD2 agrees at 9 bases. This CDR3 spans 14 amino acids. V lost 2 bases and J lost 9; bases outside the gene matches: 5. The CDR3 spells CASSLTAGGVEQFF. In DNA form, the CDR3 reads TGTGCCAGCAGTTTAACTGCGGGAGGGGTTGAGCAGTTCTTC.

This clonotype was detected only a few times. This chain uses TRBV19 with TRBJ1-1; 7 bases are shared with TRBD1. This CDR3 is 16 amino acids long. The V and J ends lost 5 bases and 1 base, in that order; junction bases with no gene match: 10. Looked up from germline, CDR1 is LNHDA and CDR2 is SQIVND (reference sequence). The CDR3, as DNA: TGTGCCAGTAGTGACAGGGTCGGGATATCGAACACTGAAGCTTTCTTT. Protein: CASSDRVGISNTEAFF.

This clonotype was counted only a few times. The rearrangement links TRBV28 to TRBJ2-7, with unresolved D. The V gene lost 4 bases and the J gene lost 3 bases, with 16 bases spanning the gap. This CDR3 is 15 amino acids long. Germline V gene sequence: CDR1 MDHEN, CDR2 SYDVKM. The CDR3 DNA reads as TGTGCCAGCAGTTCAGCCCAGGTCGGACGCTACGAGCAGTACTTC. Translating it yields CASSSAQVGRYEQYF.

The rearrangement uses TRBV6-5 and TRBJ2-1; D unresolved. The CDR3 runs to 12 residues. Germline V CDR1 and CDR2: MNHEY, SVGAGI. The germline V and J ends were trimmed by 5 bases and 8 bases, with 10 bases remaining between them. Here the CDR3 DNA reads TGTGCCAGCAGTCGACGAGTTGATGAGCAGTTCTTC. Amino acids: CASSRRVDEQFF.

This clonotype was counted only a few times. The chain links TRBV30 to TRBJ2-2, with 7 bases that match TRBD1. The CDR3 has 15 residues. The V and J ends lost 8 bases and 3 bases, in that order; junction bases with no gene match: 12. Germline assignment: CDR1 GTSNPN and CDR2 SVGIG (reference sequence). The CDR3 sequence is CALPDRTIYTGELFF. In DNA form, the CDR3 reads TGTGCCCTCCCGGACAGGACGATTTACACCGGGGAGCTGTTTTTT.

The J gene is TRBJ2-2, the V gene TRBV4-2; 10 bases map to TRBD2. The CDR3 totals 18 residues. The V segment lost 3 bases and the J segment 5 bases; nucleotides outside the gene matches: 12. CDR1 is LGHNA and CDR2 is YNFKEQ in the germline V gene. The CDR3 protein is CASSQSLAGATSTGELFF. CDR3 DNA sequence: TGTGCCAGCAGCCAGTCCCTAGCGGGAGCCACCTCAACCGGGGAGCTGTTTTTT.

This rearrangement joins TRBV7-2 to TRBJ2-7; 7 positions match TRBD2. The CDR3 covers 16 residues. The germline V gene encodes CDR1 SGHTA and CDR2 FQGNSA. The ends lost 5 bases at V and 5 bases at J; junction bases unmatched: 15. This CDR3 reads CASSLGLAGEGHEQYF. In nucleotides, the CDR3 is TGTGCCAGCAGCCTAGGTCTGGCGGGAGAAGGACACGAGCAGTACTTC.

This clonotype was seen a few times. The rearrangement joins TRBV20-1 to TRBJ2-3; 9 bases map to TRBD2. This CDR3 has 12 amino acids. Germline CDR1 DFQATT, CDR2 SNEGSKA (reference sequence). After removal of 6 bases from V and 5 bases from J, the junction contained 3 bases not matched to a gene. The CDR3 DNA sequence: TGCAGTGCAGGACTAGCGAGAGATACGCAGTATTTT. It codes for CSAGLARDTQYF.

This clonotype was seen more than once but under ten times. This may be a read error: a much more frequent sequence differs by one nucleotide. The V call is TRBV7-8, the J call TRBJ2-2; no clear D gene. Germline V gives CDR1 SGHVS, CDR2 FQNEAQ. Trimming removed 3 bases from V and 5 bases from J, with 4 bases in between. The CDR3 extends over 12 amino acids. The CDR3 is CASSFRTGELFF. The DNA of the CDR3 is TGTGCCAGCAGCTTTAGAACCGGGGAGCTGTTTTTT.

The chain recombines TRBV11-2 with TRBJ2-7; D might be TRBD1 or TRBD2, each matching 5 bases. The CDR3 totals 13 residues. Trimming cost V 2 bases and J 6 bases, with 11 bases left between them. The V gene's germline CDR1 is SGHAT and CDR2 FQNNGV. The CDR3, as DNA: TGTGCCAGCAGCTTAATATCGGGACCCGAGCAGTACGTC. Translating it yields CASSLISGPEQYV.

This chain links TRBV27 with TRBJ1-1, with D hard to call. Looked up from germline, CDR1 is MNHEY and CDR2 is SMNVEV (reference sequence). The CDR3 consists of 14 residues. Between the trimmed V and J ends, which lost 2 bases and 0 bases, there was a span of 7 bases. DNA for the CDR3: TGTGCCAGCAGTTTAAGGGTAATGAACACTGAAGCTTTCTTT. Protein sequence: CASSLRVMNTEAFF.

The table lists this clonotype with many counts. CDR3 loop: CASSARTSMNTEAFF. Here the CDR3 DNA reads TGTGCCAGCAGTGCTAGGACGTCTATGAACACTGAAGCTTTCTTT. V gene TRBV6-1 combines with J gene TRBJ1-1; D remains ambiguous. There are 15 residues in the CDR3. V gave up 4 bases and J gave up 0 bases, with 12 bases separating them. CDR1 is MNHNS and CDR2 is SASEGT in the germline V gene.

CDR3 sequence: CASSSGTSGRRHTDTQYF. DNA of the CDR3: TGTGCCAGCAGCTCCGGGACTAGCGGGAGGAGGCACACAGATACGCAGTATTTT. The rearrangement joins TRBV5-6 to TRBJ2-3, with TRBD2 matching over 15 bases. This CDR3 has 18 residues. V was pared by 3 bases and J by 2 bases, with 7 bases of the junction left unmatched. From germline, CDR1 is SGHDT and CDR2 YYEEEE.